These 18 T cell receptor beta chains came from one sample sequenced in a study of vaccination effects on CD4 cells after COVID-19. Expansion with viral peptide pools was applied to antigen-specific CD4+ T cells by the ViraFEST assay prior to sequencing. Scientists isolated CD4+ T cells after a roughly 10-day culture period ended. The vaccine recipients had no prior SARS-CoV-2 infection, with negative nucleocapsid antibodies. What these receptors recognize is not known. The data were produced by immunoSEQ multiplex PCR, yet TCRdb's version contains in-frame clones alone and is incomplete. The sample consists of approximately 30,000 clones, about 80% of them appearing once. The sequencing used CD4+ T cells from PBMCs cultured with HCoV-OC43 spike peptides, collected before COVID-19 vaccination. Subset defined: HCoV-OC43 spike overlapping peptide pool stimulation. The receptors shown here come from a human donor who received a COVID-19 vaccine.

The table lists this clone with a few counts. The rearrangement uses TRBV3-1 (or the pseudogene TRBV3-2) and TRBJ1-1; tentative D call: TRBD1 (5 bases). V was pared by 1 base and J by 5 bases, with 8 bases between. Germline V CDR1 and CDR2: LGHDT, YNNKEL (reference sequence). The CDR3 spans 13 residues. The CDR3 is CASSQVRGTEAFF. The DNA of the CDR3 is TGTGCCAGCAGCCAAGTACGGGGGACTGAAGCTTTCTTT.

The chain combines TRBV7-9 with TRBJ2-7, with D possibly being TRBD1 or TRBD2 (5 bases each). The CDR3 is made up of 16 amino acids. Germline CDR1 and CDR2: SEHNR and FQNEAQ (reference sequence). Trimming shortened V by 3 bases and J by 0 bases, and 15 bases separated the two germline ends. In nucleotides, the CDR3 is TGTGCCAGCAGCTTTGAATTGGGGGACCTCTCCTACGAGCAGTACTTC. Its protein is CASSFELGDLSYEQYF.

The rearrangement joins TRBV27 to TRBJ1-5; 8 bases line up with TRBD1. J was trimmed by 6 bases and V by 6 bases; bases with no gene match: 10. From germline, CDR1 is MNHEY and CDR2 SMNVEV (reference sequence). CDR3 length: 15 amino acids. The CDR3 region is CASRSTGGGGQPQHF. CDR3 bases: TGTGCCAGCAGGTCTACAGGGGGTGGAGGTCAGCCCCAGCATTTT.

This clone appeared a single time. The V and J genes are TRBV5-1 and TRBJ2-1; D gene unclear. This CDR3 has 16 residues. Germline V gene sequence: CDR1 SGHRS, CDR2 YFSETQ. Trimming pared 1 base from V and 1 base from J, leaving 12 bases between. The CDR3 region is CASSLSAQSSYNEQFF. The CDR3 region has the DNA TGCGCCAGCAGCTTGTCGGCACAAAGTTCCTACAATGAGCAGTTCTTC.

The J gene is TRBJ2-5, the V gene TRBV6-2 or TRBV6-3, with D perhaps matching TRBD1 (6 bases). Per the germline V gene, CDR1 is MNHEY and CDR2 is SVGEGT. CDR3 size: 14 residues. V lost 6 bases and J 0 bases, leaving 11 bases between the germline ends. This chain's CDR3 is CASSAGQNQETQYF. CDR3 DNA: TGTGCCAGCAGCGCTGGACAGAACCAAGAGACCCAGTACTTC.

The J gene is TRBJ2-1, the V gene TRBV7-2; D is undetermined. Trimming removed 2 bases from V and 6 bases from J, with 11 bases in between. The CDR3 covers 14 residues. Germline V CDR1 and CDR2: SGHTA, FQGNSA. CDR3 in amino acids: CASSLRAAANEQFF. The CDR3 DNA reads TGTGCCAGCAGCTTAAGGGCGGCAGCCAATGAGCAGTTCTTC.

This sequence joins TRBV9 and TRBJ2-3, with D possibly called TRBD1 or TRBD2 (5 bases each). There are 14 residues in the CDR3. Germline lookup yields CDR1 SGDLS and CDR2 YYNGEE. Between the trimmed V and J ends, which lost 0 bases and 4 bases, there was a span of 9 bases. This CDR3 reads CASSVGGEPDTQYF. CDR3 nucleotides: TGTGCCAGCAGCGTAGGAGGGGAGCCAGATACGCAGTATTTT.

The V call is TRBV25-1, the J call TRBJ2-7; 7 bases fit TRBD1. The CDR3 loop spans 14 amino acids. The germline V gene has CDR1 MGHDK and CDR2 SYGVNS. J was trimmed by 7 bases and V by 4 bases; bases with no gene match: 10. The CDR3 sequence is CASSGGQVLREQYF. The CDR3 region has the DNA TGTGCCAGCAGTGGCGGACAGGTTTTGAGGGAGCAGTACTTC.

V gene TRBV4-1 combines with J gene TRBJ1-5; TRBD1 is a possible D gene (6 bases). The V end lost 4 bases, the J end lost 7 bases, and 14 bases lay between the germline ends. The CDR3 spans 14 residues. In germline, CDR1 is MGHRA, CDR2 YSYEKL. The CDR3 DNA reads as TGCGCCAGCAGCCCCCCAGGGGTGCAACAGCCCCAGCATTTT. Its translation: CASSPPGVQQPQHF.

The V call is TRBV19, the J call TRBJ2-2; D is uncertain. The CDR3 covers 14 residues. Trimming took 1 base from V and 5 from J, leaving 8 bases between them. The germline V gene has CDR1 LNHDA and CDR2 SQIVND (reference sequence). CDR3 protein: CASSIGGVTGELFF. CDR3 DNA sequence: TGTGCCAGTAGTATAGGCGGAGTTACCGGGGAGCTGTTTTTT.

The V gene is TRBV3-1 (or the pseudogene TRBV3-2), the J gene TRBJ2-7, with D possibly matching TRBD1 (8 bases). The germline gives CDR1 LGHDT, CDR2 YNNKEL (reference sequence). The CDR3 runs 13 residues. V gave up 2 bases and J gave up 6 bases, with 11 bases separating them. CDR3 residues: CASSQYRGGEQYF. CDR3 DNA: TGTGCCAGCAGCCAATACAGGGGGGGCGAGCAGTACTTC.

CDR3 in amino acids: CASSGLAGGLQNIQYF. The CDR3 nucleotides are TGTGCCAGCAGCGGACTAGCGGGGGGGCTCCAAAACATTCAGTACTTC. The chain joins TRBV3-1 (or the pseudogene TRBV3-2) to TRBJ2-4; 15 bases line up with TRBD2. V lost 5 bases, J lost 5 bases, and 4 bases stayed unmatched. This CDR3 spans 16 amino acids. Germline CDR1 LGHDT, CDR2 YNNKEL (reference sequence).

The chain joins TRBV15 to TRBJ2-1, with D possibly being TRBD1 or TRBD2 (5 bases each). Per germline, CDR1 LNHNV and CDR2 YYDKDF (reference sequence). V lost 5 bases and J lost 8, with 16 bases in between. This CDR3 contains 14 residues. CDR3 nucleotide sequence: TGTGCCACCAGCGTTTACTCAGGGACCGATGAGCAGTTCTTC. This translates into CATSVYSGTDEQFF. Combining the CDR3 with reference TRBV15 and TRBJ2-1 gives the whole variable domain DAMVIQNPRYQVTQFGKPVTLSCSQTLNHNVMYWYQQKSSQAPKLLFHYYDKDFNNEADTPDNFQSRRPNTSFCFLDIRSPGLGDTAMYLCATSVYSGTDEQFFGPGTRLTVL.

V is TRBV6-5 and J is TRBJ2-7, with D hard to call. The CDR3 contains 12 residues. Germline V gene lookup returns CDR1 MNHEY and CDR2 SVGAGI. V was clipped by 6 bases and J by 7 bases, with 13 bases between them. The CDR3 loop reads CASSDHGWEQYF. The CDR3 DNA follows: TGTGCCAGCAGCGACCACGGCTGGGAGCAGTACTTC.

There are a few counts of this clone. This rearrangement joins TRBV30 to TRBJ1-4; weak D call: TRBD1 (5 bases). The CDR3 is made up of 14 amino acids. CDR1 is GTSNPN, CDR2 SVGIG, per germline (reference sequence). The V end was cut by 2 bases, the J end by 1 base, with 8 bases between. In nucleotides, the CDR3 is TGTGCCTGGAGTTCTAGGGGAACTAATGAAAAACTGTTTTTT. This encodes CAWSSRGTNEKLFF.

The chain has TRBV18 and TRBJ2-2; possible D gene TRBD2, 5 bases. V lost 2 bases and J 3 bases, leaving 7 bases between the germline ends. Per germline, CDR1 KGHSH and CDR2 LQKENI. This CDR3 has 14 amino acids. CDR3 nucleotide sequence: TGTGCCAGCTCACCAACTAGGTACACCGGGGAGCTGTTTTTT. Translated, it gives CASSPTRYTGELFF.

A remark on this clone: At one of its ends the junction is not consistent with the germline gene, which may arise from a read error. This sequence joins TRBV13 and TRBJ1-5; D might be TRBD1 (5 bases). CDR1 and CDR2 (germline): PRHDT, FYEKMQ (reference sequence). The CDR3 loop spans 19 amino acids. Here the CDR3 DNA reads TGTGCCAGCAACTTAGGCAGGGCCGAATTAATCGGCGGCAATCAGCCCCAGCATTTT. This codes for CASNLGRAELIGGNQPQHF.

The genes are TRBV3-1 (or the pseudogene TRBV3-2) and TRBJ1-2; 9 bases align to TRBD1. Germline CDR1 and CDR2: LGHDT and YNNKEL (reference sequence). This CDR3 has 14 residues. V dropped 4 bases and J dropped 8; count of bases not matched to a gene: 8. CDR3 amino acids: CASSLSGTGKGYTF. CDR3 DNA sequence: TGTGCCAGCAGCCTTTCCGGGACAGGGAAGGGCTACACCTTC.